These 16 T cell receptor beta chains were all obtained from the same sample, sequenced in a study of blood T cell repertoires in COVID-19. The protocol was immunoSEQ multiplex PCR, while the TCRdb copy is restricted to in-frame clones and leaves out a portion. This sample has a few hundred thousand clones; about 89% occur once, and the top ten carry 0.75% to 0.9%. The sample taken for sequencing was peripheral blood. These receptors were taken from a man aged 30 to 45 with acute or convalescent COVID-19.

The chain joins TRBV12-3 or TRBV12-4 to TRBJ2-2; 7 bases agree with TRBD2. Trimming took 8 bases from V and 7 from J; bases not matched to a gene: 7. CDR3 length equals 13 residues. The DNA of the CDR3 is TGTGCCAGCGCCGGGACTAATGTCGGGGAGCTGTTTTTT. Translating it yields CASAGTNVGELFF.

V and J are TRBV15 and TRBJ2-5; D not resolved. There are 14 residues in the CDR3. Trimming cost V 0 bases and J 7 bases, with 12 bases left between them. Germline CDR1 is LNHNV and CDR2 is YYDKDF (reference sequence). This CDR3 reads CATSRDHGSGTQYF. The CDR3 nucleotides read TGTGCCACCAGCAGAGATCATGGTTCGGGGACCCAGTACTTC.

This chain connects TRBV30 to TRBJ1-2; 9 nucleotides line up with TRBD1. CDR3 length equals 14 residues. Losses at the gene ends were 4 bases for V and 3 bases for J; bases not matched to a gene: 6. Germline V gene lookup returns CDR1 GTSNPN and CDR2 SVGIG (reference sequence). CDR3 bases: TGTGCCTGGAACCAACAGGGGGCAGACTATGGCTACACCTTC. Translating gives CAWNQQGADYGYTF.

The chain employs TRBV11-2 and TRBJ1-4, with TRBD1 matching 8 bases. The length of the CDR3 is 13 residues. V shed 5 bases and J 8 bases; nucleotides not matched to a gene: 4. Germline V gives CDR1 SGHAT, CDR2 FQNNGV. As DNA, the CDR3 is TGTGCCAGCAGCCGGCGACAGGGGGAAAAACTGTTTTTT. It yields the protein CASSRRQGEKLFF. Combining the CDR3 with reference TRBV11-2 and TRBJ1-4 gives the whole variable domain EAGVAQSPRYKIIEKRQSVAFWCNPISGHATLYWYQQILGQGPKLLIQFQNNGVVDDSQLPKDRFSAERLKGVDSTLKIQPAKLEDSAVYLCASSRRQGEKLFFGSGTQLSVL.

The chain joins TRBV14 to TRBJ1-2; perhaps TRBD1 as D (5 bases). The germline gives CDR1 SGHDN, CDR2 FVKESK. Deletions cut 1 base from V and 2 bases from J, with 8 bases between. CDR3 size: 14 residues. CDR3 amino acids: CASSQVPGNYGYTF. The CDR3 bases are TGTGCCAGCAGCCAAGTCCCAGGGAACTATGGCTACACCTTC.

The rearrangement links TRBV5-6 to TRBJ1-1; D possibly corresponds to TRBD1 (5 bases). Looked up from germline, CDR1 is SGHDT and CDR2 is YYEEEE. CDR3 length: 14 amino acids. V gave up 1 base and J gave up 5 bases, with 12 bases separating them. The CDR3 reads CASSLQGILTEAFF. The CDR3 bases are TGTGCCAGCAGCTTGCAGGGTATTCTGACTGAAGCTTTCTTT.

The rearrangement links TRBV29-1 to TRBJ1-2; TRBD1 agrees at 8 bases. This CDR3 contains 14 residues. Germline CDR1 is SQVTM and CDR2 is ANQGSEA. V lost 3 bases, J lost 7 bases, and 10 bases stayed unmatched. CDR3: CSVEGGRGLVGYTF. CDR3 DNA: TGCAGCGTTGAGGGAGGCAGGGGGCTGGTTGGCTACACCTTC.

This clone was seen a few times. DNA of the CDR3: TGTGCCAGCTCACCAAGTAGCACAGGGGGTCCCCCCGCTAACTATGGCTACACCTTC. This sequence encodes CASSPSSTGGPPANYGYTF. The V gene is TRBV18, the J gene TRBJ1-2; 8 positions match TRBD1. CDR3 length equals 19 residues. Per germline, CDR1 KGHSH and CDR2 LQKENI. With 2 bases clipped from V and 0 bases from J, the junction kept 14 bases outside the gene matches.

The V and J genes are TRBV28 and TRBJ1-5; D unresolved. The germline V and J ends were trimmed by 9 bases and 2 bases, with 11 bases remaining between them. The CDR3 has 13 amino acids. The V gene's germline CDR1 is MDHEN and CDR2 SYDVKM. CDR3 sequence reads: CASFLGGNQPQHF. The CDR3 DNA follows: TGTGCCAGTTTTTTAGGAGGCAATCAGCCCCAGCATTTT. Full variable domain (remainder filled in from reference TRBV28 and TRBJ1-5): DVKVTQSSRYLVKRTGEKVFLECVQDMDHENMFWYRQDPGLGLRLIYFSYDVKMKEKGDIPEGYSVSREKKERFSLILESASTNQTSMYLCASFLGGNQPQHFGDGTRLSIL.

The CDR3 DNA is TGTGCCAGTAGTCCCTGGACAGGGGGCTCCTATAATTCACCCCTCCACTTT. Protein product: CASSPWTGGSYNSPLHF. This chain joins TRBV19 and TRBJ1-6, with TRBD1 matching over 10 bases. Germline CDR1 is LNHDA and CDR2 is SQIVND (reference sequence). Unmatched junction bases numbered 4, after V lost 5 bases and J lost 0 bases. The length of the CDR3 is 17 residues.

V is TRBV27 and J is TRBJ2-3; the D gene is possibly TRBD2 (5 bases). Germline CDR1 is MNHEY and CDR2 is SMNVEV (reference sequence). This CDR3 has 16 residues. Trimming removed 5 bases from V and 1 base from J, with 16 bases in between. The CDR3 loop reads CASSAPVALGTDTQYF. The CDR3 DNA is TGTGCCAGCAGTGCCCCGGTAGCGTTAGGCACAGATACGCAGTATTTT.

This chain connects TRBV5-5 to TRBJ1-1; D uncertain. Trimming pared 0 bases from V and 1 base from J, leaving 10 bases between. This CDR3 contains 15 residues. Germline V gives CDR1 SGHKS, CDR2 YYEKEE (reference sequence). CDR3 region: CASSLANPGNTEAFF. CDR3 in DNA: TGTGCCAGCAGCTTGGCCAATCCGGGGAACACTGAAGCTTTCTTT. The variable domain in full, completed from reference TRBV5-5 and TRBJ1-1, reads DAGVTQSPTHLIKTRGQQVTLRCSPISGHKSVSWYQQVLGQGPQFIFQYYEKEERGRGNFPDRFSARQFPNYSSELNVNALLLGDSALYLCASSLANPGNTEAFFGQGTRLTVV.

In regard to this clone: A junction end diverges from the germline sequence, so it may reflect a read error. Additional DNA sequences in this sample encode the identical CDR3. The V gene is TRBV5-1, the J gene TRBJ2-5, with D maybe TRBD2 (5 bases). From germline, CDR1 is SGHRS and CDR2 YFSETQ. The CDR3 spans 15 residues. The CDR3 spells CASSLSSVNTETQYF. CDR3 coding DNA: TGCGCTAGCAGCTTGAGTAGCGTGAACACGGAGACCCAGTACTTC.

This clone was found a few times. The chain recombines TRBV5-1 with TRBJ2-7; the match to TRBD1 covers 8 bases. Germline V gene sequence: CDR1 SGHRS, CDR2 YFSETQ. V shed 3 bases, J shed 4 bases, and the junction held 12 bases outside the gene matches. The CDR3 has 16 residues. CDR3 nucleotides: TGCGCCAGCAGCTGGGGGCTCGGACAGGGTACATACGAGCAGTACTTC. Protein: CASSWGLGQGTYEQYF.

There are a few counts of this clone. The rearrangement uses TRBV12-2 and TRBJ2-5; the listed D gene, TRBD1, was not tested against the DNA. TRBV12-2 is an annotated pseudogene. The CDR3 has 15 residues. CDR3 nucleotide sequence: TGTGCAAGTCGCTTAGCGTGGACAGGGGAAGAGACCCAGTACTTC. Amino acid sequence: CASRLAWTGEETQYF.

This chain links TRBV3-1 (or the pseudogene TRBV3-2) with TRBJ1-6; no clear D. The CDR3 sequence is 15 residues long. Germline V gives CDR1 LGHDT, CDR2 YNNKEL (reference sequence). Between the trimmed V and J ends, which lost 6 bases and 1 base, there was a span of 10 bases. CDR3 protein: CASSPYLSYNSPLHF. The CDR3 DNA reads TGTGCCAGCAGTCCTTATTTGTCCTATAATTCACCCCTCCACTTT.